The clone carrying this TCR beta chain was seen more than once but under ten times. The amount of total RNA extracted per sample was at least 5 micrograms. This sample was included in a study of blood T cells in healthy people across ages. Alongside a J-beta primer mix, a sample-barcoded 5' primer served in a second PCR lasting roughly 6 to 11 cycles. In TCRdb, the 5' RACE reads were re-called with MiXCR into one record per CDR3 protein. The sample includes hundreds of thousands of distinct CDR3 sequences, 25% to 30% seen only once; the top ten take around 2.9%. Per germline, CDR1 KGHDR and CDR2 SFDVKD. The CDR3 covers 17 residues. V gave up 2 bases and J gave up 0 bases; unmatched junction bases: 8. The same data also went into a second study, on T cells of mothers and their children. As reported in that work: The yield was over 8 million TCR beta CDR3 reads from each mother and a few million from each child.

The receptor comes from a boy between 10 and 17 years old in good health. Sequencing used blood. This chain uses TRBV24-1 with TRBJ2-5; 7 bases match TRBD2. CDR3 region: CATSDSRDYKYQETQYF. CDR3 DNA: TGTGCCACCAGTGATTCCCGGGACTACAAGTACCAAGAGACCCAGTACTTC.